This T cell receptor beta chain emerged from a study of cytomegalovirus exposure and HLA in healthy donors. The study, taken as a whole, reports: Most TCR sequences were uncommon, yet certain public TCRs appeared in many donors.

In the case of this clone: Its cognate antigen is unknown.

This CDR3 has 15 amino acids. Germline V gene sequence: CDR1 SGDLS, CDR2 YYNGEE. J gave up 9 bases and V 2 bases, and 3 bases lay outside the gene matches. The primer mix had 60 Vbeta and 13 Jbeta primers. TCRdb keeps only in-frame clones here, not all; method: immunoSEQ multiplex PCR. The ten top clones account for 9.5% to 11%, within a sample of tens of thousands of clones. This sequence was found in a woman in her 50s in good health and CMV-seropositive. Sequencing was carried out using PBMCs. The gene calls are TRBV9 and TRBJ1-6; 12 nucleotides match TRBD1. Written as DNA, the CDR3 is TGTGCCAGCAGCGTTGGGACAGGGGGCAGTTCACCCCTCCACTTT. Protein: CASSVGTGGSSPLHF.